The T cell receptor (beta chain) described here comes from a study of OX40 agonist ivuxolimab in advanced cancers. Background on the study: Partial responses were observed in three patients, of whom one had hepatocellular carcinoma and two had cutaneous melanoma. Study outcomes and limitations: In the 0.1 to 3.0 mg/kg range, CD4+ and CD8+ blood T cells had expanded clonally by week 6.

Sequencing was performed with immunoSEQ multiplex PCR; in TCRdb, only in-frame clones are kept and a portion is missing. Of about 69,000 clones listed, about 90% are singletons. Details on this clone: As yet, its antigen is unknown.

The material sequenced was CD4+ or CD8+ T cells sorted from blood, taken in a trial of the OX40 agonist ivuxolimab. This TCR derives from an adult with an advanced solid tumor such as melanoma, head and neck, liver or kidney cancer.

The CDR3 loop reads CASSLGWQGVYGYTF. The CDR3 region has the DNA TGTGCCAGCAGCTTGGGTTGGCAGGGGGTCTATGGCTACACCTTC. This chain links TRBV5-4 with TRBJ1-2; 7 bases are a match to TRBD1. Germline assignment: CDR1 SGHNT and CDR2 YYREEE (reference sequence). The V gene end was trimmed by 0 bases and the J gene end by 4 bases; junction bases not matched to a gene: 6. The CDR3 consists of 15 residues.